This T cell receptor (beta chain) stems from a study of blood T cell repertoires in COVID-19. In the study overall: Samples of COVID-19 (acute and convalescent) were obtained from the United States, Italy and Spain.

Under the authors' procedure: Reference gene primer amplification gave nucleated cell count estimates. Sequencing used immunoSEQ multiplex PCR; TCRdb keeps in-frame clones, though not all of them. The V and J calls and clone size were taken over from that table, and D and trimming were inferred from the DNA. The sample includes under 350,000 clones, 80% to 90% of them seen just once. Germline V gene sequence: CDR1 LGHNT, CDR2 FRNRAP. Trimming left V 7 bases short and J 1 base short, with 16 bases between. The CDR3 runs to 15 residues. Sequenced sample: peripheral blood. The rearrangement uses TRBV12-5 and TRBJ1-1, with D unresolved. The receptor comes from a man aged 40-50 years with acute or convalescent COVID-19. The CDR3 DNA sequence: TGTGCTAGTGACTCTCCCGGGTGGCCGAACACTGAAGCTTTCTTT. Translation: CASDSPGWPNTEAFF. The full variable domain, rest sourced from reference TRBV12-5 and TRBJ1-1, is DARVTQTPRHKVTEMGQEVTMRCQPILGHNTVFWYRQTMMQGLELLAYFRNRAPLDDSGMPKDRFSAEMPDATLATLKIQPSEPRDSAVYFCASDSPGWPNTEAFFGQGTRLTVV.